A single sample is the source of the 31 T cell receptor beta chains below, sequenced in a study of a mutant IDH1 vaccine in newly diagnosed glioma. Assay: immunoSEQ multiplex PCR; the TCRdb copy retains only in-frame clones and omits some. The repertoire holds approximately 41,000 clones, with about 79% as singletons. Time point noted: week 23, last vaccination. In every dose of vaccine, 300 ug of mutant IDH1 20-mer peptide was given alongside topical imiquimod. Which antigens these TCRs recognize remains unknown. Sequencing used PBMCs, obtained from a glioma patient whose treatment included an IDH1 peptide vaccine. The receptors were sampled from a woman in her 40s with glioma. Some clones in this sample may be carry-over from other donors' samples.

This chain links TRBV9 with TRBJ1-2; D gene unclear. Per germline, CDR1 SGDLS and CDR2 YYNGEE. The length of the CDR3 is 16 residues. The V end was cut by 0 bases, the J end by 2 bases, with 14 bases between. Written as DNA, the CDR3 is TGTGCCAGCAGCGTAGCTGTTCCAGGTAGAAACTATGGCTACACCTTC. Its protein is CASSVAVPGRNYGYTF.

This clone is large within its sample. The rearrangement joins TRBV27 to TRBJ1-2; TRBD1 is a possible D gene (5 bases). The CDR3 runs to 14 residues. Looked up from germline, CDR1 is MNHEY and CDR2 is SMNVEV (reference sequence). V shed 4 bases and J shed 8 bases, with 17 bases lying between them. DNA for the CDR3: TGTGCCAGCAGTTCCTCGGCGGGGCGCAGGGGCTACACCTTC. Encoded protein: CASSSSAGRRGYTF.

The gene calls are TRBV19 and TRBJ1-2; no clear D. V gave up 9 bases and J gave up 5 bases, with 13 bases separating them. CDR3 size: 12 residues. Germline assignment: CDR1 LNHDA and CDR2 SQIVND (reference sequence). Here the CDR3 DNA reads TGTGCCAGCGCGACGGATCCTTATGGCTACACCTTC. It is translated as CASATDPYGYTF.

The rearrangement joins TRBV4-1 to TRBJ1-2; D is undetermined. This CDR3 has 16 residues. CDR1 and CDR2 from the germline V gene are MGHRA and YSYEKL. Trimming left V 2 bases short and J 4 bases short, with 17 bases between. Here the CDR3 reads CASSQLFEHKGYGYTF. The CDR3 DNA reads TGCGCCAGCAGCCAACTCTTCGAACATAAAGGCTATGGCTACACCTTC.

The chain combines TRBV7-9 with TRBJ2-7; tentative D call: TRBD1 (5 bases). This CDR3 is built from 14 residues. Trimming took off 1 base at V and 2 bases at J, with 9 bases between the two ends. Germline CDR1 SEHNR, CDR2 FQNEAQ (reference sequence). CDR3 amino acids: CASSLVARAYEQYF. The CDR3 nucleotides read TGTGCCAGCAGCTTAGTGGCCAGGGCCTACGAGCAGTACTTC.

The rearrangement uses TRBV5-5 and TRBJ1-1; D possibly corresponds to TRBD1 (6 bases). Looked up from germline, CDR1 is SGHKS and CDR2 is YYEKEE (reference sequence). V lost 2 bases and J 1 base, leaving 18 bases between the germline ends. CDR3 size: 17 residues. CDR3 coding DNA: TGTGCCAGCAGCTTATCCACAGGGAGCGGTAAGAACACTGAAGCTTTCTTT. Amino acid sequence: CASSLSTGSGKNTEAFF. The complete variable domain, with remaining parts taken from reference TRBV5-5 and TRBJ1-1, reads DAGVTQSPTHLIKTRGQQVTLRCSPISGHKSVSWYQQVLGQGPQFIFQYYEKEERGRGNFPDRFSARQFPNYSSELNVNALLLGDSALYLCASSLSTGSGKNTEAFFGQGTRLTVV.

The chain couples TRBV5-6 to TRBJ2-2; 7 bases map to TRBD2. The V gene end was trimmed by 0 bases and the J gene end by 2 bases; junction bases not matched to a gene: 7. The CDR3 is 17 amino acids. The germline gives CDR1 SGHDT, CDR2 YYEEEE. The CDR3, as DNA: TGTGCCAGCAGCTTGGCCTGGCTAGCGGACAACACCGGGGAGCTGTTTTTT. It encodes CASSLAWLADNTGELFF.

The chain joins TRBV30 to TRBJ2-2; D not resolved. The CDR3 totals 14 residues. Trimming pared 0 bases from V and 1 base from J, leaving 6 bases between. Germline V gene data show CDR1 as GTSNPN and CDR2 as SVGIG (reference sequence). The CDR3 sequence: CAWSVGRNTGELFF. The CDR3 nucleotides read TGTGCCTGGAGTGTAGGCAGGAACACCGGGGAGCTGTTTTTT.

The chain is built from TRBV9 and TRBJ2-5, with 7 bases identical to TRBD2. CDR3 length equals 15 residues. J lost 2 bases, V lost 3 bases, and 7 bases had no gene match. Germline CDR1 and CDR2: SGDLS and YYNGEE. The DNA of the CDR3 is TGTGCCAGCAGCGCACCCGGGACTATTCAAGAGACCCAGTACTTC. It translates to CASSAPGTIQETQYF.

V is TRBV7-9 and J is TRBJ1-1; 9 bases align to TRBD1. There are 14 residues in the CDR3. In germline, CDR1 is SEHNR, CDR2 FQNEAQ (reference sequence). V shed 3 bases, J shed 4 bases, and the junction held 3 bases outside the gene matches. The chain's CDR3 is CASSFGTGFTEAFF. The DNA of the CDR3 is TGTGCCAGCAGCTTTGGGACAGGGTTCACTGAAGCTTTCTTT.

The chain links TRBV7-9 to TRBJ2-6; 11 nucleotides align to TRBD1. Germline V CDR1 and CDR2: SEHNR, FQNEAQ (reference sequence). The J segment lost 1 base and the V segment lost 3 bases, leaving 5 bases of the junction unmatched. The CDR3 spans 18 residues. The CDR3 loop is CASSFLGQGASGANVLTF. The DNA for the CDR3 is TGTGCCAGCAGCTTTTTAGGACAGGGGGCGTCTGGGGCCAACGTCCTGACTTTC.

This chain connects TRBV29-1 to TRBJ1-6; TRBD1 agrees at 8 bases. The germline V gene encodes CDR1 SQVTM and CDR2 ANQGSEA. Trimming removed 6 bases from V and 8 bases from J; junction bases left unmatched: 6. The CDR3 spans 13 residues. CDR3 protein: CSVGQGSDSPLHF. The CDR3, as DNA: TGCAGCGTCGGACAGGGTTCGGATTCACCCCTCCACTTT.

The chain employs TRBV6-5 and TRBJ1-3; maybe TRBD1 (5 bases). The germline V gene has CDR1 MNHEY and CDR2 SVGAGI. This CDR3 contains 14 residues. Trimming took off 7 bases at V and 1 base at J, with 11 bases between the two ends. DNA for the CDR3: TGTGCCAGCACAGGGCTCAGGTCTGGAAACACCATATATTTT. Translation gives CASTGLRSGNTIYF.

The chain recombines TRBV12-5 with TRBJ1-1; tentatively, D is TRBD1 (5 bases). From germline, CDR1 is LGHNT and CDR2 FRNRAP. This CDR3 spans 17 amino acids. The V end was cut by 1 base, the J end by 3 bases, with 18 bases between. The CDR3 DNA reads as TGTGCTAGTGGTTTGGCGAACGCAGGGACCGGGGACACTGAAGCTTTCTTT. This encodes CASGLANAGTGDTEAFF.

This sequence joins TRBV5-6 and TRBJ2-3, with 9 positions matching TRBD2. CDR1 and CDR2 (germline): SGHDT, YYEEEE. Germline trimming cut 6 bases from V and 4 bases from J; bases unmatched to any gene: 12. This CDR3 spans 16 amino acids. The CDR3 sequence is CASTWGAGGHADTQYF. The DNA for the CDR3 is TGTGCCAGCACCTGGGGAGCGGGAGGTCATGCAGATACGCAGTATTTT.

J is TRBJ2-1 and V is TRBV5-4; 7 positions agree with TRBD2. Per germline, CDR1 SGHNT and CDR2 YYREEE (reference sequence). The CDR3 has 16 amino acids. V gave up 4 bases and J gave up 1 base; unmatched junction bases: 8. CDR3 sequence reads: CASSILSGESYNEQFF. Here the CDR3 DNA reads TGTGCCAGCAGCATTCTCAGCGGGGAGTCCTACAATGAGCAGTTCTTC.

This clone occurred once. The chain links TRBV29-1 to TRBJ2-1; 7 bases map to TRBD2. In germline, CDR1 is SQVTM, CDR2 ANQGSEA. V dropped 7 bases and J dropped 12; count of bases not matched to a gene: 6. The CDR3 runs to 10 residues. CDR3 bases: TGCAGCGCCCTTAGCGGGCCGCAGTTCTTC. This translates into CSALSGPQFF.

The J gene is TRBJ2-5, the V gene TRBV6-1, with TRBD1 identical over 11 bases. Germline CDR1 and CDR2: MNHNS and SASEGT. The CDR3 is made up of 16 amino acids. V trimming: 4 bases; J trimming: 5 bases; junction bases outside the gene matches: 9. CDR3 DNA sequence: TGTGCCAGCAGTGCGAGCCGGGACAGGGGGGTTGAGACCCAGTACTTC. Translation gives CASSASRDRGVETQYF.

The V call is TRBV7-8, the J call TRBJ1-4, with D unclear. The length of the CDR3 is 13 residues. V lost 5 bases, J lost 5 bases, and 9 bases lay in between. The germline V gene encodes CDR1 SGHVS and CDR2 FQNEAQ. The CDR3 DNA is TGTGCCAGCAGCGTCGGCAGGAATGAAAAACTGTTTTTT. Protein: CASSVGRNEKLFF.

In DNA form, the CDR3 reads TGTGCCAGCAGCTTAACCGTCCTAGCGGACACAGATACGCAGTATTTT. Its translation is CASSLTVLADTDTQYF. This rearrangement joins TRBV7-2 to TRBJ2-3, with TRBD2 matching over 7 bases. V gave up 2 bases and J gave up 2 bases; unmatched junction bases: 7. From germline, CDR1 is SGHTA and CDR2 FQGNSA. The CDR3 is 16 amino acids. The full variable domain, in which reference TRBV7-2 and TRBJ2-3 provide the parts outside the CDR3, is GAGVSQSPSNKVTEKGKDVELRCDPISGHTALYWYRQSLGQGLEFLIYFQGNSAPDKSGLPSDRFSAERTGGSVSTLTIQRTQQEDSAVYLCASSLTVLADTDTQYFGPGTRLTVL.

V gene TRBV9 combines with J gene TRBJ2-7; tentative D call: TRBD1 (5 bases). The CDR3 is 16 residues long. Germline loops: CDR1 SGDLS, CDR2 YYNGEE. Trimming left V 0 bases short and J 0 bases short, with 13 bases between. The CDR3 reads CASSVGSGFNSYEQYF. As DNA, the CDR3 is TGTGCCAGCAGCGTAGGCTCAGGGTTTAACTCCTACGAGCAGTACTTC.

This chain joins TRBV29-1 and TRBJ2-7; 7 nucleotides agree with TRBD1. Germline CDR1 SQVTM, CDR2 ANQGSEA. The CDR3 extends over 15 amino acids. V lost 3 bases and J lost 6; bases outside the gene matches: 14. The CDR3 bases are TGCAGCGTTGAGATAGGCGCCTCCAACAGGGGCGAGCAGTACTTC. It is translated as CSVEIGASNRGEQYF.

The chain employs TRBV7-6 and TRBJ1-1; tentative D call: TRBD1 (6 bases). The CDR3 has 14 residues. The V gene's germline CDR1 is SGHVS and CDR2 FNYEAQ. Trimming left V 5 bases short and J 4 bases short, with 14 bases between. The CDR3 nucleotides read TGTGCCAGCAGCATGGACAGCATGGGCACTGAAGCTTTCTTT. This sequence encodes CASSMDSMGTEAFF. Together with reference TRBV7-6 and TRBJ1-1, the CDR3 gives the full variable domain: GAGVSQSPRYKVTKRGQDVALRCDPISGHVSLYWYRQALGQGPEFLTYFNYEAQQDKSGLPNDRFSAERPEGSISTLTIQRTEQRDSAMYRCASSMDSMGTEAFFGQGTRLTVV.

The V call is TRBV7-2, the J call TRBJ2-7; TRBD2 matches at 9 bases. From germline, CDR1 is SGHTA and CDR2 FQGNSA. The CDR3 covers 16 residues. The ends lost 5 bases at V and 2 bases at J; junction bases unmatched: 10. The CDR3 is CASSVISGRSAYEQYF. CDR3 DNA: TGTGCCAGCAGCGTCATTAGCGGGAGATCGGCCTACGAGCAGTACTTC.

The V gene is TRBV2, the J gene TRBJ1-5; 7 bases fit TRBD1. Germline-derived CDR1 and CDR2 are SNHLY and FYNNEI. The CDR3 has 13 amino acids. V shed 10 bases, J shed 4 bases, and the junction held 7 bases outside the gene matches. CDR3 residues: CATSGQSNQPQHF. The CDR3 DNA is TGTGCCACCTCGGGACAGAGTAATCAGCCCCAGCATTTT.

The J gene is TRBJ2-7, the V gene TRBV27; D might be TRBD1 (6 bases). The V gene lost 2 bases and the J gene lost 4 bases, with 9 bases spanning the gap. CDR1 MNHEY and CDR2 SMNVEV come from the germline V gene (reference sequence). CDR3 size: 13 residues. The CDR3 nucleotides read TGTGCCAGCAGTTTAGGACAGAGGTACGAGCAGTACTTC. Its translation is CASSLGQRYEQYF.

The chain recombines TRBV5-1 with TRBJ1-1; the D is unclear. There are 16 residues in the CDR3. V was clipped by 2 bases and J by 3 bases, with 17 bases between them. Germline V gives CDR1 SGHRS, CDR2 YFSETQ. The CDR3, as DNA: TGCGCCAGCAGCTTCCCTCCCGGGCGGGCAGACACTGAAGCTTTCTTT. Amino acid sequence: CASSFPPGRADTEAFF.

The chain is built from TRBV5-6 and TRBJ2-7; TRBD1 agrees at 7 bases. CDR1 SGHDT and CDR2 YYEEEE come from the germline V gene. The CDR3 runs 13 residues. After removal of 6 bases from V and 6 bases from J, the junction contained 9 bases not matched to a gene. CDR3 nucleotide sequence: TGTGCCAGCAACCCCGGGACAGAGGGCGAGCAGTACTTC. It encodes CASNPGTEGEQYF.

This sequence joins TRBV10-3 and TRBJ2-1; D might be TRBD1 (6 bases). Looked up from germline, CDR1 is ENHRY and CDR2 is SYGVKD. The CDR3 length is 13 residues. V shed 7 bases and J shed 8 bases, with 15 bases lying between them. The CDR3 protein is CAIKRTGGDEQFF. The CDR3, as DNA: TGTGCCATCAAAAGGACTGGGGGCGATGAGCAGTTCTTC.

The chain links TRBV7-3 to TRBJ2-7; 8 positions agree with TRBD1. Germline V gene data show CDR1 as SGHTA and CDR2 as FQGTGA. V lost 1 base and J lost 3; bases outside the gene matches: 5. This CDR3 region has 15 residues. The CDR3 region is CASSLRQGWDYEQYF. The CDR3 nucleotides are TGTGCCAGCAGCTTAAGACAGGGGTGGGACTACGAGCAGTACTTC.

This clone was recorded once. The chain is built from TRBV5-4 and TRBJ2-7; possible D gene TRBD2, 5 bases. The CDR3 is made up of 16 amino acids. Germline assignment: CDR1 SGHNT and CDR2 YYREEE (reference sequence). Between the trimmed V and J ends, which lost 9 bases and 0 bases, there was a span of 22 bases. Here the CDR3 DNA reads TGTGCCACCGCAGAGGCAGGAGGATTTAGCTCCTACGAGCAGTACTTC. Its protein is CATAEAGGFSSYEQYF.